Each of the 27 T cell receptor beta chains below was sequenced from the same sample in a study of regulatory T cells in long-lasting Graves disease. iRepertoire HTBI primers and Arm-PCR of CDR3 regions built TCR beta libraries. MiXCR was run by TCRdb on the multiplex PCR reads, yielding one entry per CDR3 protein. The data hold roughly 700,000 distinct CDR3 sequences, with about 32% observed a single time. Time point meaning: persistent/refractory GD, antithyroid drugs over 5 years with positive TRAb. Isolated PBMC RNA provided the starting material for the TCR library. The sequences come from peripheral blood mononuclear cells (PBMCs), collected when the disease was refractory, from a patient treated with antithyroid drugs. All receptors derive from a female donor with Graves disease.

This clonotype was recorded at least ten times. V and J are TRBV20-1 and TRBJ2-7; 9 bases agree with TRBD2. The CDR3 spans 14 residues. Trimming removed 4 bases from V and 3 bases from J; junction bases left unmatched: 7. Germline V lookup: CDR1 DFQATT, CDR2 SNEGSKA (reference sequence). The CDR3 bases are TGCAGTGCTATTGCTAGCGGGACCTTCTACGAGCAGTACTTC. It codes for CSAIASGTFYEQYF.

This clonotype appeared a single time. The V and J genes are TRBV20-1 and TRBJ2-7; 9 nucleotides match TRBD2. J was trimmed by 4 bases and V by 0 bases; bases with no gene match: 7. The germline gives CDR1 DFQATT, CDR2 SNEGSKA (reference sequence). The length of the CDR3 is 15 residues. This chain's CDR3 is CSARDGASGTYEQYF. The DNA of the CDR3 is TGCAGTGCTAGAGACGGGGCTAGCGGGACTTACGAGCAGTACTTC.

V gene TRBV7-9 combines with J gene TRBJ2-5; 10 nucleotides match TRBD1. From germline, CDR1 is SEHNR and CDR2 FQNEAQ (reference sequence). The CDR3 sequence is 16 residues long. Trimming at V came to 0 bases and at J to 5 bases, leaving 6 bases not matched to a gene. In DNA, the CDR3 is TGTGCCAGCAGCTTAGCGGGGACAGGGGTCCGTGAGACCCAGTACTTC. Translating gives CASSLAGTGVRETQYF.

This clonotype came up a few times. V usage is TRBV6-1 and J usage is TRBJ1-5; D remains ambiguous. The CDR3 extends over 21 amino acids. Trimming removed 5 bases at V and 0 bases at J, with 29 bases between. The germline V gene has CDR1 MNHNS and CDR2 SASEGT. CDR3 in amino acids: CASSPQDAGLPAFYSNQPQHF. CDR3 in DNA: TGTGCCAGCAGTCCTCAAGACGCCGGGCTGCCTGCCTTTTATAGCAATCAGCCCCAGCATTTT.

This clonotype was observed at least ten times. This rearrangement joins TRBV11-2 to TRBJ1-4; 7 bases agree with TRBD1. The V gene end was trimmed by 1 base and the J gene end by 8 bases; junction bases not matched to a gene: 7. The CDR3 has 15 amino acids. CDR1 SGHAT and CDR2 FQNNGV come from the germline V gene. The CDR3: CASSLVGDSREKLFF. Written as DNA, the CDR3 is TGTGCCAGCAGCTTAGTTGGGGACAGTCGAGAAAAACTGTTTTTT.

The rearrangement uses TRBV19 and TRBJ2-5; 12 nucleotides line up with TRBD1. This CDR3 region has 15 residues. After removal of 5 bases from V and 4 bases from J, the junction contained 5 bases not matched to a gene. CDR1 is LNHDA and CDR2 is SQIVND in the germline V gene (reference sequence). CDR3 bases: TGTGCCAGTAGTTCCGGGACAGGGGGCCGAGAGACCCAGTACTTC. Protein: CASSSGTGGRETQYF.

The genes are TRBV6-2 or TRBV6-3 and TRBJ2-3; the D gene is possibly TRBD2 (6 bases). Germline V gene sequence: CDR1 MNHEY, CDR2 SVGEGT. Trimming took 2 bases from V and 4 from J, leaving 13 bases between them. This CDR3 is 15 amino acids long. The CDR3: CASSYGVGRADTQYF. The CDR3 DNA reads TGTGCCAGCAGTTACGGGGTCGGGAGAGCAGATACGCAGTATTTT.

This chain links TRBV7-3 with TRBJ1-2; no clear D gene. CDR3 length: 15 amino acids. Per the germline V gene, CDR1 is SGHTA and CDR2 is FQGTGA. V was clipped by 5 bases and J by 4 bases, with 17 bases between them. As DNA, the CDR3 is TGTGCCAGCAGCGGCGGAGCCGACGGGCCCTATGGCTACACCTTC. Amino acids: CASSGGADGPYGYTF.

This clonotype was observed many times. This CDR3 is CASSSGLAGGSEQYF. CDR3 coding DNA: TGTGCCAGCAGTTCGGGACTAGCGGGAGGATCCGAGCAGTACTTC. V and J are TRBV28 and TRBJ2-7, with 15 bases that match TRBD2. Losses at the gene ends were 4 bases for V and 6 bases for J; bases not matched to a gene: 4. Germline V gives CDR1 MDHEN, CDR2 SYDVKM. There are 15 residues in the CDR3.

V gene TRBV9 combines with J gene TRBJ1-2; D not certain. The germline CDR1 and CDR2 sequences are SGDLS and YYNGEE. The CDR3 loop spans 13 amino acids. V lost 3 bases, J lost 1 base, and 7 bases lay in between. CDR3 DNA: TGTGCCAGCAGCGGGACGGATAACTATGGCTACACCTTC. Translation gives CASSGTDNYGYTF.

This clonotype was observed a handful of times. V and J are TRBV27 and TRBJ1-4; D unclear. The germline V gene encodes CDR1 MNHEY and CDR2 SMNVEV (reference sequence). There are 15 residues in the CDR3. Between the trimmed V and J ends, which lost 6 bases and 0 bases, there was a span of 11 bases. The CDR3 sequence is CASSQIGTTNEKLFF. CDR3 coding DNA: TGTGCCAGCAGCCAAATCGGAACAACTAATGAAAAACTGTTTTTT.

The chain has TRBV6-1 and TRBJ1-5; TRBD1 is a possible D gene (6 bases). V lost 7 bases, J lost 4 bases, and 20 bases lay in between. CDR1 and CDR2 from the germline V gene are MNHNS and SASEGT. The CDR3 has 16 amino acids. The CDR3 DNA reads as TGTGCCAGCACCCTAGCTGACAGGAAAAAGAATCAGCCCCAGCATTTT. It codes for CASTLADRKKNQPQHF.

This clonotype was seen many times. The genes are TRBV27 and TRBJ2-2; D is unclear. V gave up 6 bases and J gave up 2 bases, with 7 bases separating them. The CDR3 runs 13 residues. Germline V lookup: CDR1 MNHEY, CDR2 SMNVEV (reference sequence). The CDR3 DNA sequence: TGTGCCAGCAGGGCCTTAAACACCGGGGAGCTGTTTTTT. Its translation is CASRALNTGELFF.

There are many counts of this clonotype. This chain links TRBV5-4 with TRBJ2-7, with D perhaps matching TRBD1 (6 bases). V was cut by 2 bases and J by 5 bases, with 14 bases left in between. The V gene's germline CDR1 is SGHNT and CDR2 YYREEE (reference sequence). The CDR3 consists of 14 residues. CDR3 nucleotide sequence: TGTGCCAGCAGCTTCCGCGCAGGGGTCCACGAGCAGTACTTC. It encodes CASSFRAGVHEQYF.

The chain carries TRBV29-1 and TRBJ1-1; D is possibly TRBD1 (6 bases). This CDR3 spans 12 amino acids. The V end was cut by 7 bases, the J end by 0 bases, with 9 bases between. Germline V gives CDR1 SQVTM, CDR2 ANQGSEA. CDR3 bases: TGCAGCGGATCAGGGGTGAACACTGAAGCTTTCTTT. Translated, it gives CSGSGVNTEAFF.

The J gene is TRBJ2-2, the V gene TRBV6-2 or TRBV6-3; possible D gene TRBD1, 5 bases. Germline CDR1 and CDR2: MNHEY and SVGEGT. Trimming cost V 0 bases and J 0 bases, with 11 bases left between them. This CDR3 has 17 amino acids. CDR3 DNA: TGTGCCAGCAGTTACTCGCTTGTCAGGGCGAACACCGGGGAGCTGTTTTTT. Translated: CASSYSLVRANTGELFF.

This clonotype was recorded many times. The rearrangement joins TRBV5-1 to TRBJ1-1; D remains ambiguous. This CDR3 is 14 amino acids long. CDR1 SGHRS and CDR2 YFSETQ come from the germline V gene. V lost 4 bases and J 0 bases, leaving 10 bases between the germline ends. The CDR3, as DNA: TGCGCCAGCAGCCCCCTCTCTCTGAACACTGAAGCTTTCTTT. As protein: CASSPLSLNTEAFF.

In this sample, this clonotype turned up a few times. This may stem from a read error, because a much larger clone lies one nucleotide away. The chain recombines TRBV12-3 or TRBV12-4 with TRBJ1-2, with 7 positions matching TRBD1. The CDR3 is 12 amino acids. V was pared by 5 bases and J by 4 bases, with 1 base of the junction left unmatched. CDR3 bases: TGTGCCAGCAGTGGACAGGTCTATGGCTACACCTTC. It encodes CASSGQVYGYTF.

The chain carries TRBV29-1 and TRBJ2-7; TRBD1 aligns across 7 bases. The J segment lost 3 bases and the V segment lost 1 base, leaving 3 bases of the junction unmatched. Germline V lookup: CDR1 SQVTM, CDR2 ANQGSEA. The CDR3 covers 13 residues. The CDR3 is CSVEGQGHYEQYF. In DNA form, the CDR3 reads TGCAGCGTTGAAGGACAGGGACACTACGAGCAGTACTTC.

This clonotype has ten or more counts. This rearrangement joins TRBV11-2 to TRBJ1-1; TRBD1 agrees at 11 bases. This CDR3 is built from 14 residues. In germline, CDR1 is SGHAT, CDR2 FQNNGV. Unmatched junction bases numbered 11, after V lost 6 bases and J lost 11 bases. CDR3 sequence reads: CASRSGQGGKGAFF. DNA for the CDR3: TGTGCCAGCAGGTCGGGACAGGGGGGTAAGGGGGCTTTCTTT.

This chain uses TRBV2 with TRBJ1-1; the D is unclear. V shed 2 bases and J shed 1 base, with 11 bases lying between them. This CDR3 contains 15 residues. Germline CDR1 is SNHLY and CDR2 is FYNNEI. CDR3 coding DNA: TGTGCCAGCAGTGAAAGGGTCGCCTCGAACACTGAAGCTTTCTTT. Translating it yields CASSERVASNTEAFF.

The CDR3 region has the DNA TGTGCCAGCAGCTTAGTGGTGGGACTCTCCTACGAGCAGTACTTC. Translation gives CASSLVVGLSYEQYF. V usage is TRBV11-2 and J usage is TRBJ2-7; D possibly corresponds to TRBD2 (6 bases). Trimming took off 1 base at V and 0 bases at J, with 10 bases between the two ends. Germline CDR1 and CDR2: SGHAT and FQNNGV. The CDR3 has 15 residues. Looking up the rest from reference TRBV11-2 and TRBJ2-7 gives the full variable domain: EAGVAQSPRYKIIEKRQSVAFWCNPISGHATLYWYQQILGQGPKLLIQFQNNGVVDDSQLPKDRFSAERLKGVDSTLKIQPAKLEDSAVYLCASSLVVGLSYEQYFGPGTRLTVT.

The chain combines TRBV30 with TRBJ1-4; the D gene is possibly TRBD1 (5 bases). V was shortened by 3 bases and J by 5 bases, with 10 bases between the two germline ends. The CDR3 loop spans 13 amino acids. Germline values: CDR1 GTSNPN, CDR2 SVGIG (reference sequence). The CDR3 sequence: CAWSPTVNEKLFF. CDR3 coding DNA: TGTGCCTGGAGCCCGACAGTAAATGAAAAACTGTTTTTT.

This CDR3 is CASSLSQGATNEKLFF. The CDR3 region has the DNA TGTGCCAGCAGCTTGAGCCAGGGAGCAACTAATGAAAAACTGTTTTTT. V is TRBV7-9 and J is TRBJ1-4; D may be TRBD1 (5 bases). In germline, CDR1 is SEHNR, CDR2 FQNEAQ (reference sequence). Trimming left V 3 bases short and J 0 bases short, with 11 bases between. The CDR3 totals 16 residues.

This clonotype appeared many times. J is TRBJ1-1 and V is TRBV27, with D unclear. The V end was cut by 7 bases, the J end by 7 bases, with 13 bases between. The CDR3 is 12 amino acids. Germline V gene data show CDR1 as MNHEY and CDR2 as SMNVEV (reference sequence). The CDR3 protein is CASKSPWGEAFF. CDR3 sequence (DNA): TGTGCCAGCAAGTCCCCCTGGGGTGAAGCTTTCTTT.

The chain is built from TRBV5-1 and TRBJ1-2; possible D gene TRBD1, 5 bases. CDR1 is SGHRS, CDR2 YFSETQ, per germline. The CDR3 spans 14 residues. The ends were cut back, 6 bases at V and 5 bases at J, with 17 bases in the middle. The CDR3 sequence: CASKEGTGDYGYTF. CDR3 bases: TGCGCCAGCAAAGAAGGAACAGGAGATTATGGCTACACCTTC. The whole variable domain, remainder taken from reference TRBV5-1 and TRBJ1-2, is KAGVTQTPRYLIKTRGQQVTLSCSPISGHRSVSWYQQTPGQGLQFLFEYFSETQRNKGNFPGRFSGRQFSNSRSEMNVSTLELGDSALYLCASKEGTGDYGYTFGSGTRLTVV.

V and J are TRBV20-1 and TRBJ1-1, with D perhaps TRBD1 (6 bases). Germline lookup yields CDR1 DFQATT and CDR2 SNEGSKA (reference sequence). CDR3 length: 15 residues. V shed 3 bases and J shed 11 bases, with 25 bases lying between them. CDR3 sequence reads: CSASPTPGALPRAFF. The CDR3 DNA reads TGCAGTGCTAGCCCCACCCCAGGGGCCCTCCCCAGGGCTTTCTTT.